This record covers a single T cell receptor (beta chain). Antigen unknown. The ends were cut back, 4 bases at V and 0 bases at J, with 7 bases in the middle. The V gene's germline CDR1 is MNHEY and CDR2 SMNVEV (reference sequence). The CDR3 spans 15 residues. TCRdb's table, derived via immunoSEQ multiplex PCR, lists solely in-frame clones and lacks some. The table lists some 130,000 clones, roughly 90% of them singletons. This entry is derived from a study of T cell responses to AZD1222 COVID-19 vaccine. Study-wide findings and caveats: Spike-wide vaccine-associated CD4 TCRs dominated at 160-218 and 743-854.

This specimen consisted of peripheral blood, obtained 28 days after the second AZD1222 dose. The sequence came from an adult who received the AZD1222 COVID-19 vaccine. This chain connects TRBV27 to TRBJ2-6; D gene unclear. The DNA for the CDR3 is TGTGCCAGCAGTTCAGGAGCCTCTGGGGCCAACGTCCTGACTTTC. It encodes CASSSGASGANVLTF.